This T cell receptor (beta chain) originates from a study of blood T cell repertoires in COVID-19 (dated by TCRdb to 2020 to 2021). Turning to the overall study: Samples covering the acute and convalescent phases of COVID-19 were provided by collaborators in the United States, Italy and Spain. The samples were drawn from two sources: the first 160 participants of the ongoing ImmuneRACE study, and fewer than 1,500 subjects contributed by 6 global collaborators. Sample metadata almost always included a de-identified subject ID, COVID-19 status, age in years and sex. Where available, HLA class I and class II types were taken from metadata supplied by the sample provider and were not determined by assay-based typing. The repertoires were made available in a free public database intended to serve as a resource for research on the immune response to SARS-CoV-2. The prospective study material was composed of cDNA or gDNA derived from T cells, B-cell-depleted T cells, or PBMCs. Subjects who had been exposed to COVID-19, were actively infected with it, or had recovered from it provided the deeply sampled blood TCRbeta repertoires that made up the dataset.

TCRbeta CDR3 regions were amplified from genomic DNA using the immunoSEQ Assay, a bias-controlled multiplex PCR. The published analysis was carried out like this. The number of nucleated cells in each sample was estimated by amplification of reference gene primers within the assay. Sequence reads were collapsed and filtered to measure the absolute abundance of every unique TCRbeta CDR3 rearrangement. For each sample, productive Simpson clonality was calculated as the square root of Simpson's diversity index across productive rearrangements. TCRdb stores this immuneACCESS table with in-frame sequences only. Part of the clones is absent; in the studies checked, under half of the shortfall reflects unresolved V genes, and no reason is known for the rest. The V and J calls and clone size were taken over from that table, and D and trimming were inferred from the DNA. The sample records fewer than 250,000 clones, approximately 83% of which are singletons. Roughly 3.8% of the sample belongs to the ten largest clones.

In the prospective study, participants were roughly 18 to 89 years old, resided in 24 geographic areas of the United States, and were enrolled through a virtual design. In the prospective study, participants were assigned to cohorts based on the clinical history participants reported in a screening survey and a study questionnaire. In the prospective study, mobile phlebotomists collected whole blood, serum and a nasopharyngeal or oropharyngeal swab from each participant. Participants in the prospective study had the option to provide additional blood draws and questionnaires over an approximately two-month period. Prospective study blood samples were shipped either frozen or at room temperature before DNA extraction. About this clone: This receptor's antigen is unknown. The input lacks base qualities; no much larger clone sits a single base away.

A distance of 8 bases separates the germline ends of V and J, which lose 5 bases and 0 bases respectively. CDR1 and CDR2, looked up from the germline V gene (reference sequence), are LGHDT and YNNKEL. The CDR3 holds 14 amino acids from the cysteine to the phenylalanine. Only the CDR3 DNA stays, 42 bases, in frame from base 1. What the authors observed across the whole study: Clinical and demographic metadata were provided uncurated, with the amount varying by source and participant.

The chain uses TRBV3-1 (or the pseudogene TRBV3-2) and TRBJ1-3; there is no confident call for the D gene. The receptor's source is a woman aged 40 to 55 with acute COVID-19. Sequencing used PBMCs or T cells enriched from blood (not recorded which). The CDR3 has the sequence CASSIVYSGNTIYF. The nucleotide sequence reads as follows: TGTGCCAGCAGCATCGTTTACTCTGGAAACACCATATATTTT.